The present T cell receptor beta chain was sequenced within a study of T cells in Graves' hyperthyroidism and ophthalmopathy. General study results and limits: Ophthalmopathy stood apart from stable hyperthyroidism in a 13 V-J model.

This clonotype appeared a few times. Antigen: not known. This CDR3 contains 14 residues. Germline V lookup: CDR1 SGHRS, CDR2 YFSETQ. The J segment lost 4 bases and the V segment lost 5 bases, leaving 3 bases of the junction unmatched. RNA transcripts served as the template for amplifying TCR beta CDR3 regions. An initial round of RT-PCR targeting the TCR CDR3 relied on the HTBI primer set. From the multiplex PCR reads, TCRdb called clonotypes with MiXCR, one entry per CDR3 protein. The sample comprises some 500,000 distinct CDR3 sequences, 15% to 20% of which are singletons, and about 29% rests with the top ten. Ophthalmopathy patients all had a Clinical Activity Score of at least 3, a NOSPECS grade of at least 4 and disease under 3 months old. Thyroid ultrasound, orbital computed tomography, clinical symptoms, and serum thyroxine and TRAb underpinned diagnoses. Fresh peripheral blood, approximately 9.1 ml, was the source of the PBMCs.

What was sequenced was blood. This TCR came from a woman aged 25 to 39 with Graves' ophthalmopathy. The V call is TRBV5-1, the J call TRBJ1-3; 10 bases map to TRBD1. CDR3 residues: CASRETGGGNTIYF. DNA for the CDR3: TGCGCCAGCAGGGAGACAGGGGGCGGAAACACCATATATTTT.